This paragraph reports one T cell receptor (beta chain). The antigen remains undetermined. These data come from a study of graft-versus-host responses after intestinal transplantation. As for the study in general: Each transplant was multivisceral, liver-intestinal, or isolated intestinal. Anti-thymocyte globulin induction, then tacrolimus and steroids for around 3 years, went to all recipients. The study, taken as a whole, reports: Allografts carried high graft-versus-host to host-versus-graft clonal ratios in patients having graft-donor T cell macrochimerism. In recipient marrow, GvH clones were found, and some appeared first in ileum or blood.

Sequencing used immunoSEQ multiplex PCR; TCRdb keeps in-frame clones, though not all of them. The table shows fewer than 8,500 clones, with 95% to 98% occurring only once. The CDR3 sequence is 17 residues long. Germline V CDR1 and CDR2: LNHNV, YYDKDF (reference sequence). Losses at the gene ends were 2 bases for V and 1 base for J; bases not matched to a gene: 6. The chain combines TRBV15 with TRBJ1-4; 8 bases match TRBD1. The clonotype originates from a human patient who received an intestinal transplant, so some T cells may come from the graft donor. The sequenced sample was PBMCs, obtained 23 days after intestinal transplant. The CDR3 protein is CATSRRGTGVTNEKLFF. The CDR3 DNA reads TGTGCCACCAGCAGACGCGGGACAGGAGTAACTAATGAAAAACTGTTTTTT.